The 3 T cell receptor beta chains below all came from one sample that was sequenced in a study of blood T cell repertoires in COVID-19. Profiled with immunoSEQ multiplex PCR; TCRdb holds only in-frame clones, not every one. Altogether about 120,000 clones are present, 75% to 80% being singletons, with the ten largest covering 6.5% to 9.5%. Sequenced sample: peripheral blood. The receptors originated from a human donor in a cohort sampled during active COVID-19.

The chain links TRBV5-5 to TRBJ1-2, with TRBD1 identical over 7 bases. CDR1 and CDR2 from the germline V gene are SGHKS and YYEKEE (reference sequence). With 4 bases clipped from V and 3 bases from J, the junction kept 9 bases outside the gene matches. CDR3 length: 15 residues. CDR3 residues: CASSLTGTVDYGYTF. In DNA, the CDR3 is TGTGCCAGCAGCCTAACCGGGACAGTCGACTATGGCTACACCTTC.

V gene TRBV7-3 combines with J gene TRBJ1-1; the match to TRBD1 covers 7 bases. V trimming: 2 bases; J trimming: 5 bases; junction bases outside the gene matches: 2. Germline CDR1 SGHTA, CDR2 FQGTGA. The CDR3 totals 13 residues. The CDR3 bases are TGTGCCAGCAGCTTACAGGGGGGAACTGAAGCTTTCTTT. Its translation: CASSLQGGTEAFF. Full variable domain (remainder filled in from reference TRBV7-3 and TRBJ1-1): GAGVSQTPSNKVTEKGKYVELRCDPISGHTALYWYRQSLGQGPEFLIYFQGTGAADDSGLPNDRFFAVRPEGSVSTLKIQRTERGDSAVYLCASSLQGGTEAFFGQGTRLTVV.

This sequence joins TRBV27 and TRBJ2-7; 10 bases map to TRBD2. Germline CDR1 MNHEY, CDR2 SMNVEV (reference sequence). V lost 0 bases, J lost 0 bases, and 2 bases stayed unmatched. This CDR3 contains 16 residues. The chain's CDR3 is CASSLSGLAVSYEQYF. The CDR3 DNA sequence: TGTGCCAGCAGTTTATCTGGACTAGCGGTCTCCTACGAGCAGTACTTC.